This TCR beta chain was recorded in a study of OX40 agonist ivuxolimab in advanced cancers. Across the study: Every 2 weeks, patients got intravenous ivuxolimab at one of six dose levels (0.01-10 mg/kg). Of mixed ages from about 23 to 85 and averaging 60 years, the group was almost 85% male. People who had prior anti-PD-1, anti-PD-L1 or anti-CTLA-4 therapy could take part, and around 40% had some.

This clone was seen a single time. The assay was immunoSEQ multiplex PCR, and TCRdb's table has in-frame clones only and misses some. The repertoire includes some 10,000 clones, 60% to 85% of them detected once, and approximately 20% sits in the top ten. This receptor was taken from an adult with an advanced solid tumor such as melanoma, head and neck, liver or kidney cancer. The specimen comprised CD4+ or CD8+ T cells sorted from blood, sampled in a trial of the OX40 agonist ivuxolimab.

CDR3 coding DNA: TGTGCCAGCAGTAACCCAGAATCAGGAGCGGGAGGGTTATGGTACGAGCAGTACTTC. Translation: CASSNPESGAGGLWYEQYF. The rearrangement uses TRBV27 and TRBJ2-5; 10 bases match TRBD2. The DNA end favors TRBJ2-7, so the J call may be wrong. The CDR3 has 19 residues. The germline CDR1 and CDR2 sequences are MNHEY and SMNVEV (reference sequence).